Detailed here is one T cell receptor beta chain. Its antigen is undetermined. This may arise from a read error, as a much more abundant clone is one base away. The CDR3 does not end in the conserved phenylalanine or tryptophan, so this is likely a read error. This sample was taken from a study of T cells in Graves' hyperthyroidism and ophthalmopathy. This CDR3 is built from 15 residues. Trimming pared 4 bases from V and 3 bases from J, leaving 13 bases between. The germline CDR1 and CDR2 sequences are MNHEY and SMNVEV (reference sequence). The source material, RNA transcripts, was used to amplify TCR beta CDR3 regions. TCR CDR3 regions were first amplified by RT-PCR with HTBI primers. Via MiXCR, TCRdb re-called the multiplex PCR reads, giving one row per CDR3 protein. Among 500,000 to 600,000 distinct CDR3 sequences listed, 15% to 20% were seen once. Ophthalmopathy patients had Clinical Activity Score at least 3, NOSPECS grade at least 4, duration under 3 months.

Study observations and caveats: Blood samples included most of the expanded thyroid clonotypes exceeding 0.001.

V usage is TRBV27 and J usage is TRBJ1-5; D remains ambiguous. The origin of this receptor is a man in his forties with Graves' ophthalmopathy. The sequenced sample was blood. The CDR3 DNA reads TGTGCCAGCAGTTCTCCCTCAGGTCCCAATCAGCCCCAGCATCTT. Translation: CASSSPSGPNQPQHL.